Listed below are T cell receptor beta chains from one sample, sequenced in a study of cytomegalovirus exposure and HLA in healthy donors. Sequenced by immunoSEQ multiplex PCR; TCRdb stores in-frame clones only, minus some. The repertoire has 130,000 or so clones, 8.5% to 10% of them found once; the top ten carry under 5.5%. The sequenced sample was PBMCs. Receptors were obtained from a man aged 40-49 years in good health and CMV-seronegative. The CDR3 runs from the conserved cysteine through the conserved F or W. D genes are given only for firm matches. The size of a clone is reported for some rows only, either as once, few or many, or as a class for expanded clones.

D gene	V gene	J gene	clone size	CDR3 protein	CDR3 DNA
-	TRBV19	TRBJ1-1	few	CASSIGGTGNTEAFF	TGTGCCAGTAGTATAGGCGGTACAGGGAACACTGAAGCTTTCTTT
-	TRBV7-8	TRBJ1-4	-	CASSLTDVNEKLFF	TGTGCCAGCAGCTTGACAGACGTTAATGAAAAACTGTTTTTT
TRBD1	TRBV5-1	TRBJ1-1	once	CASSLSQGANTEAFF	TGCGCCAGCAGCTTAAGCCAGGGGGCAAATACTGAAGCTTTCTTT
-	TRBV2	TRBJ2-6	few	CASKRMPGANVLTF	TGTGCCAGCAAGAGGATGCCTGGGGCCAACGTCCTGACTTTC
-	TRBV19	TRBJ1-2	-	CASSIGGVLSTYGYTF	TGTGCCAGTAGTATAGGGGGGGTTCTATCGACCTATGGCTACACCTTC
-	TRBV10-3	TRBJ1-3	-	CAISELQVRDTIYF	TGTGCCATCAGTGAACTACAGGTTCGGGACACCATATATTTT
-	TRBV4-1	TRBJ2-3	few	CASSQDQGADTQYF	TGCGCCAGCAGCCAAGACCAGGGCGCAGATACGCAGTATTTT
-	TRBV4-1	TRBJ1-6	-	CASSQDGGNNSPLHF	TGCGCCAGCAGCCAAGATGGGGGGAACAATTCACCCCTCCACTTT
-	TRBV19	TRBJ1-5	-	CASSGAGKPSIQPQHF	TGTGCCAGTAGTGGTGCAGGGAAACCTTCAATTCAGCCCCAGCATTTT
-	TRBV5-1	TRBJ1-4	-	CASSFAEPNEKLFF	TGCGCCAGCAGCTTTGCGGAGCCAAATGAAAAACTGTTTTTT
TRBD1	TRBV7-9	TRBJ1-1	few	CASSLGQGSEAFF	TGTGCCAGCAGCTTAGGACAGGGAAGTGAAGCTTTCTTT
TRBD2	TRBV10-1	TRBJ2-5	few	CASSQGLAGAQETQYF	TGCGCCAGCAGCCAGGGACTAGCGGGAGCCCAAGAGACCCAGTACTTC
-	TRBV2	TRBJ1-6	-	CASSRVREDRNSPLHF	TGTGCCAGCAGCCGAGTCAGGGAGGATCGGAATTCACCCCTCCACTTT
-	TRBV6-6	TRBJ2-6	few	CASSYSYSGANVLTF	TGTGCCAGCAGTTACTCTTACTCTGGGGCCAACGTCCTGACTTTC
-	TRBV7-2	TRBJ2-3	-	CASTRGDTDTQYF	TGTGCCAGCACCCGGGGAGACACAGATACGCAGTATTTT
TRBD1	TRBV6-5	TRBJ1-5	few	CASSSDRDSNQPQHF	TGTGCCAGCAGTTCAGACAGGGATAGCAATCAGCCCCAGCATTTT
-	TRBV6-5	TRBJ2-5	-	CASSRYSRGRETQYF	TGTGCCAGCAGTCGCTACTCCCGGGGGAGAGAGACCCAGTACTTC
-	TRBV4-1	TRBJ1-5	few	CASSQRGSSNQPQHF	TGCGCCAGCAGCCAACGGGGGAGTAGCAATCAGCCCCAGCATTTT
-	TRBV19	TRBJ1-2	few	CASSIGAQGYTF	TGTGCCAGTAGTATAGGGGCACAGGGCTACACCTTC
-	TRBV4-1	TRBJ2-1	-	CASSRPGEQFF	TGCGCCAGCAGCCGGCCTGGTGAGCAGTTCTTC
-	TRBV6-5	TRBJ2-7	few	CASSYQGSFHEQYF	TGTGCCAGCAGTTACCAGGGGAGTTTCCACGAGCAGTACTTC
-	TRBV7-2	TRBJ1-5	-	CASSPDWLSGPQHF	TGTGCCAGCAGCCCAGACTGGCTCTCCGGGCCCCAGCATTTT
-	TRBV7-8	TRBJ1-2	few	CASSLAQGYYGYTF	TGTGCCAGCAGCTTAGCGCAGGGCTACTATGGCTACACCTTC
TRBD1	TRBV10-3	TRBJ1-1	few	CAIKRQGLDTEAFF	TGTGCCATCAAGAGACAGGGGTTGGACACTGAAGCTTTCTTT
TRBD1	TRBV2	TRBJ1-1	-	CASRLQGANEAFF	TGTGCCAGCAGGCTACAGGGGGCAAATGAAGCTTTCTTT
TRBD1	TRBV6-6	TRBJ2-7	-	CASRQGSYEQYF	TGTGCCAGCCGACAGGGATCCTACGAGCAGTACTTC
TRBD1	TRBV28	TRBJ2-7	few	CASSLLRTGPDYEQYF	TGTGCCAGCAGTTTATTAAGGACAGGACCAGACTACGAGCAGTACTTC
-	TRBV5-1	TRBJ1-1	-	CASSSSKAGDGAFF	TGCGCCAGCAGCTCTTCTAAGGCAGGGGATGGAGCTTTCTTT
-	TRBV5-6	TRBJ1-2	-	CASSFSVEPYGYTF	TGTGCCAGCAGCTTCTCGGTAGAACCCTATGGCTACACCTTC
-	TRBV2	TRBJ2-2	few	CASSERTGNTGELFF	TGTGCCAGCAGTGAACGAACGGGGAACACCGGGGAGCTGTTTTTT
-	TRBV6-1	TRBJ2-7	-	CASSEAGSLFSYEQYF	TGTGCCAGCAGTGAAGCAGGGAGCCTATTCTCCTACGAGCAGTACTTC
-	TRBV5-1	TRBJ2-7	-	CASSLDSGALAVEQYF	TGCGCCAGCAGCTTGGATTCCGGCGCCTTAGCAGTCGAGCAGTACTTC
TRBD1	TRBV28	TRBJ2-3	-	CASSLPDRGDTQYF	TGTGCCAGCTCCCTCCCCGACAGGGGAGATACGCAGTATTTT
-	TRBV7-6	TRBJ2-1	-	CASSFLVNEQFF	TGTGCCAGCAGCTTCCTAGTCAATGAGCAGTTCTTC
TRBD1	TRBV5-5	TRBJ1-1	-	CASSPLPGQLEAFF	TGTGCCAGCAGCCCGTTGCCGGGACAGCTTGAAGCTTTCTTT
TRBD2	TRBV7-6	TRBJ2-3	few	CASSPSSGGADTQYF	TGTGCCAGCAGCCCGTCCAGCGGGGGGGCGGATACGCAGTATTTT
TRBD1	TRBV5-1	TRBJ1-5	-	CASSSGGQNQPQHF	TGCGCCAGCTCTTCAGGGGGCCAAAATCAGCCCCAGCATTTT
-	TRBV7-2	TRBJ2-2	-	CASNLEKNTGELFF	TGTGCCAGCAACCTCGAGAAGAACACCGGGGAGCTGTTTTTT